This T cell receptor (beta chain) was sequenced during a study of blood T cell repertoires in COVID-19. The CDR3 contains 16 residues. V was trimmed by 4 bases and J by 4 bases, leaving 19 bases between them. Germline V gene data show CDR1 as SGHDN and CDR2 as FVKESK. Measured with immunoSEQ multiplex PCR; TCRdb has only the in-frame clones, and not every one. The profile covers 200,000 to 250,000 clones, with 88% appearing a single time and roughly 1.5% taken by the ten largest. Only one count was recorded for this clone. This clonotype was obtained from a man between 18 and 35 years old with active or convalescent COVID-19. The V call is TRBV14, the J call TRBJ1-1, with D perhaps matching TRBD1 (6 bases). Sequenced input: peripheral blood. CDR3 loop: CASSLIAGASSTEAFF. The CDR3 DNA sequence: TGTGCCAGCAGCCTTATCGCAGGGGCCTCTAGCACTGAAGCTTTCTTT.